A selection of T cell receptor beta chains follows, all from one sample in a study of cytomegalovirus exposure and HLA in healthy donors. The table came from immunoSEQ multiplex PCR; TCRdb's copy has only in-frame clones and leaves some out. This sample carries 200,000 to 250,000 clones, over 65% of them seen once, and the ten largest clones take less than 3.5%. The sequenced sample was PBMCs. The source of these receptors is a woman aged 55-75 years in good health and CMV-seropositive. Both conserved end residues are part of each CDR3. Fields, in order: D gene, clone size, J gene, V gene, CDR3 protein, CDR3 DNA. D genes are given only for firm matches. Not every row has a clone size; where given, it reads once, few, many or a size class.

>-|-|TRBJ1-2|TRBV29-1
CSVESAFF
TGCAGCGTTGAGTCAGCGTTCTTC
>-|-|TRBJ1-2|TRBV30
CAWRGGSRGYTF
TGTGCCTGGAGGGGGGGAAGTCGTGGCTACACCTTC
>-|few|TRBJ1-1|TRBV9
CASSVRRNTEAFF
TGTGCCAGCAGCGTTCGGAGGAACACTGAAGCTTTCTTT
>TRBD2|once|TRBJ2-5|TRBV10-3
CAIGTTIIQETQYF
TGTGCCATCGGGACTACCATAATCCAGGAGACCCAGTACTTC
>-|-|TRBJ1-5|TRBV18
CASSTGLQPQHF
TGTGCCAGCTCAACAGGGTTACAGCCCCAGCATTTT
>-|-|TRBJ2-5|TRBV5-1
CASSSSQETQYF
TGCGCCAGCAGCTCCTCCCAAGAGACCCAGTACTTC
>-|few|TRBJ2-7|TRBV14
CASSQDRQGEQYF
TGTGCCAGCAGCCAAGATAGGCAGGGCGAGCAGTACTTC
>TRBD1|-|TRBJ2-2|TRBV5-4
CASSPDTGGGLSGELFF
TGTGCCAGCAGCCCAGACACAGGGGGCGGGTTGTCCGGGGAGCTGTTTTTT
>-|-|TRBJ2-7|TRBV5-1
CASSLESYEQYF
TGCGCCAGCAGCTTGGAGAGCTACGAGCAGTACTTC
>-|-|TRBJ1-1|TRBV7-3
CASSSTGTSNTEAFF
TGTGCCAGCAGCTCCACCGGGACATCGAACACTGAAGCTTTCTTT
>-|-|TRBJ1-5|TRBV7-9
CSSSPDEVRSNQPQHF
TGTTCCAGCAGCCCTGATGAGGTTAGGAGCAATCAGCCCCAGCATTTT
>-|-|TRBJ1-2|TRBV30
CAWSRLDGYTF
TGTGCCTGGAGCCGACTTGATGGCTACACCTTC
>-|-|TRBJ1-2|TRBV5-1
CASSPQGSPDYGYTF
TGCGCCAGCAGCCCGCAGGGATCGCCTGACTATGGCTACACCTTC
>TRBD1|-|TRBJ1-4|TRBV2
CASSGQGSTNEKLFF
TGTGCCAGCAGTGGACAGGGATCAACTAATGAAAAACTGTTTTTT
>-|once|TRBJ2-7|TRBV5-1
CASSQQGRGIWEQYF
TGCGCCAGCAGCCAACAAGGCAGGGGAATCTGGGAGCAGTACTTC
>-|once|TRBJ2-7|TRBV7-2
CASSPANTGYEQYF
TGTGCCAGCAGCCCAGCCAACACAGGATACGAGCAGTACTTC
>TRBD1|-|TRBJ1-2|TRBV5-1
CASRPGQVLDGYTF
TGCGCCAGCAGACCGGGACAGGTACTAGATGGCTACACCTTC
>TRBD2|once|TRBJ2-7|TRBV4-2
CASSPTSGGTHEQYF
TGTGCCAGCAGCCCGACTAGCGGGGGAACTCACGAGCAGTACTTC
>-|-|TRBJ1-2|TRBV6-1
CASRETDGWGYTF
TGTGCCAGCAGGGAGACAGACGGTTGGGGCTACACCTTC
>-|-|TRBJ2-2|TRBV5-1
CASSPDGAGELFF
TGCGCCAGCAGCCCAGACGGGGCCGGGGAGCTGTTTTTT
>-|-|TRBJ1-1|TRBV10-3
CASSPSGGTEAFF
TGTGCCAGCAGCCCCTCTGGGGGGACTGAAGCTTTCTTT
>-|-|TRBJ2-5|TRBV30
CAWSEGAQETQYF
TGTGCCTGGAGTGAAGGGGCTCAAGAGACCCAGTACTTC
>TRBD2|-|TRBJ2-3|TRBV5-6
CASSLAGGGDTQYF
TGTGCCAGCAGCTTGGCCGGCGGGGGTGATACGCAGTATTTT
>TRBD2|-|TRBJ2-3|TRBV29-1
CSVVLGTSGGAGDTQYF
TGCAGCGTTGTTTTGGGGACTAGCGGGGGGGCAGGAGATACGCAGTATTTT
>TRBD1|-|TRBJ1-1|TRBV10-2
CASRDRGTEAFF
TGCGCCAGCAGGGACAGGGGCACTGAAGCTTTCTTT
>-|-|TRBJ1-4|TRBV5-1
CASSVIPERGEKLFF
TGCGCCAGCAGCGTTATCCCAGAACGCGGGGAAAAACTGTTTTTT
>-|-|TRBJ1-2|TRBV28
CASSPSRGYTF
TGTGCCAGCAGCCCGAGCCGGGGCTACACCTTC